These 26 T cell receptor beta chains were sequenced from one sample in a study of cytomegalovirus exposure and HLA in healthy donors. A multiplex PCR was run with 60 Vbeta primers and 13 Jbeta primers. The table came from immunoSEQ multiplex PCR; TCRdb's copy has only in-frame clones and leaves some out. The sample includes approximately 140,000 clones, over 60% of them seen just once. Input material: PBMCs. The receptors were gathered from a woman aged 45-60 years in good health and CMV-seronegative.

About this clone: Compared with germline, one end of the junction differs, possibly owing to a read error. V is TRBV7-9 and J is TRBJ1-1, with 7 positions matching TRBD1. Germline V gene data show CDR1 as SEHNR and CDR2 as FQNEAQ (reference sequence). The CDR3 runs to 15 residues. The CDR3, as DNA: TGTTCCAGCAGCTTAGAGGGGGCGAGGAACACTGAAGCTTTCTTT. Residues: CSSSLEGARNTEAFF. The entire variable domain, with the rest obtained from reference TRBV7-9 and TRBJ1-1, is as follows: DTGVSQNPRHKITKRGQNVTFRCDPISEHNRLYWYRQTLGQGPEFLTYFQNEAQLEKSRLLSDRFSAERPKGSFSTLEIQRTEQGDSAMYLCSSSLEGARNTEAFFGQGTRLTVV.

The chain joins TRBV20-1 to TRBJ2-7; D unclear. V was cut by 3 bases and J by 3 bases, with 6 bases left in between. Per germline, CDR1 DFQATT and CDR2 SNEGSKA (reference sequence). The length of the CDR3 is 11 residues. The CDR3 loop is CSASRSYEQYF. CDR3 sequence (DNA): TGCAGTGCTAGCCGCAGCTACGAGCAGTACTTC.

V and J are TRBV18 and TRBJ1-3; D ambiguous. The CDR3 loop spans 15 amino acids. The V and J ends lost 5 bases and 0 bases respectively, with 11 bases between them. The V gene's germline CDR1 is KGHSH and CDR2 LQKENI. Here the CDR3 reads CASSSGGSSGNTIYF. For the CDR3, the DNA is TGTGCCAGCTCATCGGGAGGGAGCTCTGGAAACACCATATATTTT.

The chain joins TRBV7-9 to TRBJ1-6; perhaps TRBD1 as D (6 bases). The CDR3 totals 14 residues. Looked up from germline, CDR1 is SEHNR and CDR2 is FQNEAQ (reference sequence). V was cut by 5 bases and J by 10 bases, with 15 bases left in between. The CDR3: CASSDPGGGSPLHF. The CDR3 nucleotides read TGTGCCAGCAGCGACCCGGGCGGGGGCTCACCCCTCCACTTT.

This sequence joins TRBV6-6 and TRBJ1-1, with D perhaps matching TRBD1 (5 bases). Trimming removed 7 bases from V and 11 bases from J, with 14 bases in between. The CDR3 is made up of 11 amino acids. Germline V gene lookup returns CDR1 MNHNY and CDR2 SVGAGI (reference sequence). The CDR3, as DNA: TGTGCCAGCAATTGGGGCGACTCGGCTTTCTTT. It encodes CASNWGDSAFF.

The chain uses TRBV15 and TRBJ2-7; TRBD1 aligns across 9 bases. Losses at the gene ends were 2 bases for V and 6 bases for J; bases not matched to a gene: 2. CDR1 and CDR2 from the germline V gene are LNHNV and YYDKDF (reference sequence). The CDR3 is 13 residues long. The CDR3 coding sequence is TGTGCCACCAGCAGAAACAGGGGGCGCGAGCAGTACTTC. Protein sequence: CATSRNRGREQYF.

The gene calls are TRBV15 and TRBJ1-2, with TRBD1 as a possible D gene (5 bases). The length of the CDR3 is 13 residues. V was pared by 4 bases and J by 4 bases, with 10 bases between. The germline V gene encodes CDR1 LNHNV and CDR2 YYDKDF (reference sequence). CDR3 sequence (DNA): TGTGCCACCAGCACCGGACATTCCTATGGCTACACCTTC. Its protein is CATSTGHSYGYTF.

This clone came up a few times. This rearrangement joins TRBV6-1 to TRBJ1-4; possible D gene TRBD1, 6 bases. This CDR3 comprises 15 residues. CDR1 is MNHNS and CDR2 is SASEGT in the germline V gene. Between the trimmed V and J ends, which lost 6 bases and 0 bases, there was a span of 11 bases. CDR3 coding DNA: TGTGCCAGCAGGGTCACAGGGACAACTAATGAAAAACTGTTTTTT. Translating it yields CASRVTGTTNEKLFF.

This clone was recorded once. The CDR3 nucleotides are TGTGCCAGCTCACCACCGCAGGGCGGCTACACCTTC. Its protein is CASSPPQGGYTF. The chain uses TRBV18 and TRBJ1-2; tentative D call: TRBD1 (5 bases). The CDR3 spans 12 residues. The V gene lost 0 bases and the J gene lost 8 bases, with 7 bases spanning the gap. Germline lookup yields CDR1 KGHSH and CDR2 LQKENI.

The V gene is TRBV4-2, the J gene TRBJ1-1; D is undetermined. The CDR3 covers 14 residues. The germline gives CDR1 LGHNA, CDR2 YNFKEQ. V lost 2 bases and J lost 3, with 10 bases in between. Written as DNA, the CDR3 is TGTGCCAGCAGCCAACCTCTAGGTGACACTGAAGCTTTCTTT. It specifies CASSQPLGDTEAFF.

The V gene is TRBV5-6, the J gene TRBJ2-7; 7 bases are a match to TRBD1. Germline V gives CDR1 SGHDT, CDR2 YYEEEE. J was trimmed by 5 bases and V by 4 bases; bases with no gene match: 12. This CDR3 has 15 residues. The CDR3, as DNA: TGTGCCAGCAGCGGATCGACAGGGTTAGCTGACGAGCAGTACTTC. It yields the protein CASSGSTGLADEQYF.

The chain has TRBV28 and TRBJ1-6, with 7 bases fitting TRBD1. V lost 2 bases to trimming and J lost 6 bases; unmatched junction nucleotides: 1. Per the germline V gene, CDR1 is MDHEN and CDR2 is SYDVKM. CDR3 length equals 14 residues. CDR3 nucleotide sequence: TGTGCCAGCAGTTTACAGGGGGGTAATTCACCCCTCCACTTT. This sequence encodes CASSLQGGNSPLHF. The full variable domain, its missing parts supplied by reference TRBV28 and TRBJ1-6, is DVKVTQSSRYLVKRTGEKVFLECVQDMDHENMFWYRQDPGLGLRLIYFSYDVKMKEKGDIPEGYSVSREKKERFSLILESASTNQTSMYLCASSLQGGNSPLHFGNGTRLTVT.

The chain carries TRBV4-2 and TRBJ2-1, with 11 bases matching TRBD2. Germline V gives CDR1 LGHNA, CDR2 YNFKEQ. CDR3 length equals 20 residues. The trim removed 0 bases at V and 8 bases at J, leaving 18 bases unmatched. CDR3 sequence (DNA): TGTGCCAGCAGCCAAGATTGGGGGCTAGCGGGGGGAACGCTTAACCATGAGCAGTTCTTC. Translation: CASSQDWGLAGGTLNHEQFF.

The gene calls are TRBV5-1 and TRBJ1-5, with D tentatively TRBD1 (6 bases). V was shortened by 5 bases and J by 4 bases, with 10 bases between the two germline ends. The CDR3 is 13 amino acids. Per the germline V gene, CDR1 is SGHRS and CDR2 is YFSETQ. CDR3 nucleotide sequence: TGCGCCAGCAGTCTGGACAGTAATCAGCCCCAGCATTTT. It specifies CASSLDSNQPQHF.

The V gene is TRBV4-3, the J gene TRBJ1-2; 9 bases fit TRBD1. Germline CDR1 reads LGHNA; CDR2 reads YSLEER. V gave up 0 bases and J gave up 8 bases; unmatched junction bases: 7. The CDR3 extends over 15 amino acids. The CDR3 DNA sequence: TGCGCCAGCAGCCAAGACCCGGACAGGGGCAGGGGCTACACCTTC. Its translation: CASSQDPDRGRGYTF.

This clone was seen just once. The CDR3 DNA follows: TGTGCCAGCAGCTTAAGAGCGGGGGGAAACACAGATACGCAGTATTTT. Translating it yields CASSLRAGGNTDTQYF. This chain joins TRBV7-2 and TRBJ2-3; TRBD2 matches at 9 bases. This CDR3 has 16 residues. V was clipped by 2 bases and J by 2 bases; unmatched bases: 5. The germline V gene has CDR1 SGHTA and CDR2 FQGNSA.

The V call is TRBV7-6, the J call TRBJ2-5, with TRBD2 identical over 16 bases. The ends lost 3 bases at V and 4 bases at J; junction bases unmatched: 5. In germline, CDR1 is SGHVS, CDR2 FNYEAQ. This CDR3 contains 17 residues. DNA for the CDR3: TGTGCCAGCAGCTTGATGGGACTAGCGGGGGGGATAGAGACCCAGTACTTC. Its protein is CASSLMGLAGGIETQYF. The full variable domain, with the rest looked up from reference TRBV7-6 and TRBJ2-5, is GAGVSQSPRYKVTKRGQDVALRCDPISGHVSLYWYRQALGQGPEFLTYFNYEAQQDKSGLPNDRFSAERPEGSISTLTIQRTEQRDSAMYRCASSLMGLAGGIETQYFGPGTRLLVL.

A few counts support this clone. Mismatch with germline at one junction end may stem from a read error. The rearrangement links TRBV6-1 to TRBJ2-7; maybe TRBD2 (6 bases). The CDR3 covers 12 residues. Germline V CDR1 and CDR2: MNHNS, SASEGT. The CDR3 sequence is CASSGPGWRGNF. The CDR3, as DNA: TGTGCCAGCAGTGGCCCTGGTTGGAGGGGTAACTTC.

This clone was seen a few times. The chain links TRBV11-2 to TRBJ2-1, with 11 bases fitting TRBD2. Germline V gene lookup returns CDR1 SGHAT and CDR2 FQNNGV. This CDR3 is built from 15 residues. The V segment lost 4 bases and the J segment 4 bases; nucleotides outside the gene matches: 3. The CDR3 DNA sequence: TGTGCCAGCAGCTACGGGACTAGCGGTTACAATGAGCAGTTCTTC. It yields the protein CASSYGTSGYNEQFF.

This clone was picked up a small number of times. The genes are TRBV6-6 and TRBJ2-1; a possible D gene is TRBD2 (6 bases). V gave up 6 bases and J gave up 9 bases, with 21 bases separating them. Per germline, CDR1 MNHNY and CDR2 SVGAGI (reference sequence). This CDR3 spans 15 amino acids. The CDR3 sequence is CASSQIPTRLAEQFF. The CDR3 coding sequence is TGTGCCAGCAGCCAAATCCCGACTAGACTGGCTGAGCAGTTCTTC.

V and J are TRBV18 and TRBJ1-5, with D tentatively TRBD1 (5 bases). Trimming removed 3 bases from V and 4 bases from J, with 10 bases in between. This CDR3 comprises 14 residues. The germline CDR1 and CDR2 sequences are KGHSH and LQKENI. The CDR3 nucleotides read TGTGCCAGCTCACCGATCAGGGAAAATCAGCCCCAGCATTTT. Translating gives CASSPIRENQPQHF.

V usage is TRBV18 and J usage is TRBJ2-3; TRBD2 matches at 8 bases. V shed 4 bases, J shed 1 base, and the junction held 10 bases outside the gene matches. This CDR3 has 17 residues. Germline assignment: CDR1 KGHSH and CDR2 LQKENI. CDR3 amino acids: CASSLTSGGQGTDTQYF. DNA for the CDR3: TGTGCCAGCTCACTCACATCGGGGGGGCAAGGCACAGATACGCAGTATTTT.

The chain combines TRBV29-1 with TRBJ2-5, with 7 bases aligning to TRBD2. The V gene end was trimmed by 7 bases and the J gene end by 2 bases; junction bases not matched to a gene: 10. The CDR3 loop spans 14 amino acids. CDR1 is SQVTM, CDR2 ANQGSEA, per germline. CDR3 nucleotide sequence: TGCAGCGCTCTTGGGCCTAGCGGTCAAGAGACCCAGTACTTC. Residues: CSALGPSGQETQYF.

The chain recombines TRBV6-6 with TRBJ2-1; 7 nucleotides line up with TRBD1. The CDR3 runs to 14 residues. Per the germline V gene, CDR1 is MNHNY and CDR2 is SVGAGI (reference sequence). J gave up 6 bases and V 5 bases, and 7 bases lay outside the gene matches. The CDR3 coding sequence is TGTGCCAGCAGTCAAGGAGAGGGGGCCAATGAGCAGTTCTTC. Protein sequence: CASSQGEGANEQFF.

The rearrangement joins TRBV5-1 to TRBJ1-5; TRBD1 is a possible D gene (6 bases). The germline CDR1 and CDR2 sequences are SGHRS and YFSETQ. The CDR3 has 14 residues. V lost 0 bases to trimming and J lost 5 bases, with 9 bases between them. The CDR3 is CASSLGQDHQPQHF. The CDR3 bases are TGCGCCAGCAGCTTGGGACAGGACCATCAGCCCCAGCATTTT.

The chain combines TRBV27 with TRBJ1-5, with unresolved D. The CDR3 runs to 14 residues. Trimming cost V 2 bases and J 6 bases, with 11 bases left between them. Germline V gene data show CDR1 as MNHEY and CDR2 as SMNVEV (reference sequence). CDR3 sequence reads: CASSLQAQGQPQHF. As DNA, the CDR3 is TGTGCCAGCAGTTTACAGGCGCAAGGTCAGCCCCAGCATTTT.